This is a list of T cell receptor beta chains from one sample in a study of PD-1 blockade in classical Hodgkin lymphoma. Only in-frame clones appear in the TCRdb table, and some are missing; sequencing was by immunoSEQ multiplex PCR. This table holds fewer than 35,000 clones, roughly 86% found once. This specimen consisted of CD4+ T cells from blood, obtained before the fourth cycle of nivolumab. These receptors were collected from a human donor with classical Hodgkin lymphoma. Both conserved end residues are part of each CDR3. The order of the fields is D gene, J gene, clone size, V gene, CDR3 DNA, CDR3 protein. D genes are given only for firm matches. Clone size appears in some rows only: once, few, many, or a class for an expanded clone.

. | TRBJ2-7 | . | TRBV20-1 | TGCAGTGCTCCAATCCACTACGAGCAGTACTTC | CSAPIHYEQYF
TRBD1 | TRBJ2-3 | . | TRBV10-2 | TGCGCCAGCAGGGCGACAGGGAGCACAGATACGCAGTATTTT | CASRATGSTDTQYF
. | TRBJ2-7 | once | TRBV7-2 | TGTGCCAGCAGCTTAAAGTTGGGGTCCTACGAGCAGTACTTC | CASSLKLGSYEQYF
TRBD2 | TRBJ2-1 | . | TRBV30 | TGTGCCTGGAGTCGGGGGACTAGCTTAAATGAGCAGTTCTTC | CAWSRGTSLNEQFF
TRBD2 | TRBJ2-7 | . | TRBV5-4 | TGTGCCAGCAGCAACGTGGGGGGACTAGCGGGAGATCCGCAGTACTTC | CASSNVGGLAGDPQYF
. | TRBJ2-5 | . | TRBV5-1 | TGCGCCAGCAGGGACTCAACGGGGGAGACCCAGTACTTC | CASRDSTGETQYF
TRBD2 | TRBJ2-1 | . | TRBV4-2 | TGTGCCAGCAGCCAAGATCCGGGACTAGCAGAAAGAGGGTCCAATGAGCAGTTCTTC | CASSQDPGLAERGSNEQFF
. | TRBJ1-1 | . | TRBV6-1 | TGTGCCAGCAGTGAAGCGATTGAAGCTTTCTTT | CASSEAIEAFF
. | TRBJ2-3 | few | TRBV18 | TGTGCCAGCTCACCGTCGACTAGTATGACAGATACGCAGTATTTT | CASSPSTSMTDTQYF
. | TRBJ1-5 | . | TRBV19 | TGTGCCAGTGTAGGGAATCCCGCGTGGCCCCAGCATTTT | CASVGNPAWPQHF
TRBD2 | TRBJ2-1 | . | TRBV10-3 | TGTGCCATCAGTGCGACTAGCGGAGCATACAATGAGCAGTTCTTC | CAISATSGAYNEQFF
. | TRBJ2-1 | . | TRBV7-3 | TGTGCCAGCAGCTTAACTAAGACAGAAAATGAGCAGTTCTTC | CASSLTKTENEQFF
. | TRBJ1-2 | . | TRBV19 | TGTGCCAGTAGTATTGACAGTAACTATGGCTACACCTTC | CASSIDSNYGYTF
. | TRBJ2-7 | . | TRBV11-2 | TGTGCCAGCAAGGTAGGGGTCTCCTACGAGCAGTACTTC | CASKVGVSYEQYF
. | TRBJ1-1 | few | TRBV7-9 | TGTGCCAGCAGCTTAGGACTGCAGGGTTCTGCTTTCTTT | CASSLGLQGSAFF
. | TRBJ2-7 | once | TRBV27 | TGTGCCAGCAGACGGTTGCTTACCTCCTACGAGCAGTACTTC | CASRRLLTSYEQYF
. | TRBJ2-3 | . | TRBV18 | TGTGCCAGCTCACCACCTCAGAAGATCACAGATACGCAGTATTTT | CASSPPQKITDTQYF
TRBD2 | TRBJ2-7 | once | TRBV4-1 | TGCGCCAGCACCCGAGCGGGCGGGAGCTACGAGCAGTACTTC | CASTRAGGSYEQYF
. | TRBJ2-3 | . | TRBV5-6 | TGTGCCAGCACCCACGGCCGTAGCACAGATACGCAGTATTTT | CASTHGRSTDTQYF
. | TRBJ2-2 | . | TRBV18 | TGTGCCAGCTCACCACGATCTGGGGACGCGAACACCGGGGAGCTGTTTTTT | CASSPRSGDANTGELFF
. | TRBJ1-5 | . | TRBV5-1 | TGCGCCAGCAGCTTGGAGGGGAGGACCAATCAGCCCCAGCATTTT | CASSLEGRTNQPQHF
. | TRBJ1-4 | . | TRBV19 | TGTGCCAGTAGTACAACAGGGGAAAAACTGTTTTTT | CASSTTGEKLFF
. | TRBJ2-7 | once | TRBV28 | TGTGCCAGCAGGGGGACGGGTCGCGGAAGCTCCTACGAGCAGTACTTC | CASRGTGRGSSYEQYF
TRBD2 | TRBJ2-7 | . | TRBV6-1 | TGTGCCAGCAGTGAGTCGCTAGCGGGGATCTACGAGCAGTACTTC | CASSESLAGIYEQYF
. | TRBJ2-1 | . | TRBV6-1 | TGTGCCAGCTACCCCGGTGGTCAGGGTGGTTCCGAGCAGTTCTTC | CASYPGGQGGSEQFF
TRBD1 | TRBJ2-7 | once | TRBV6-6 | TGTGCCAGCAGTCCCGGGACAGGGTCTTCCTACGAGCAGTACTTC | CASSPGTGSSYEQYF
. | TRBJ1-5 | . | TRBV6-6 | TGTGCCAGCAGTTTGGGCGGTGTTGGTTTTCAGCCCCAGCATTTT | CASSLGGVGFQPQHF
. | TRBJ1-5 | few | TRBV28 | TGTGCCTCCCGGCGAGACAGCAATCAGCCCCAGCATTTT | CASRRDSNQPQHF